These 3 T cell receptor beta chains share one sample of origin, sequenced in a study of T-cell reconstitution after alpha-beta-depleted transplantation in children listed by TCRdb under 2016. The treatment or condition label here, explained by the study, means: allogeneic hematopoietic cell transplantation with graft depleted of TCRalphabeta T cells and CD19 B cells. Library preparation employed PCR. The sequencer was an Illumina HiSeq 2500. TCR libraries were prepared with molecular barcoding, using unique molecular identifiers to normalize TCRbeta repertoire quantification. The public reads were reanalyzed by TCRdb: fastp trimming at Q25, MiXCR alignment, in-frame beta chains only. Duplicate CDR3 protein sequences are folded into a single record with the most common DNA and genes. This sample has over 100,000 distinct CDR3 sequences in its table, and about a tenth of those were observed once. 34% of the sample is held by the ten biggest clonotypes.

The sample here was PBMCs, taken before TCRalphabeta/CD19-depleted stem cell transplant. Source of these receptors: a boy younger than 10 with acute lymphoblastic leukemia, due to receive a stem cell transplant.

This clonotype was picked up a small number of times. One end of the junction does not line up with germline, which may come from a read error. This sequence joins TRBV12-3 or TRBV12-4 and TRBJ2-3, with D possibly being TRBD2 (6 bases). The CDR3 sequence is 11 residues long. The CDR3 bases are TGTGCCAGCAGGCGAACTAGCCTGGTGGATTTT. Protein sequence: CASRRTSLVDF.

The rearrangement uses TRBV6-2 or TRBV6-3 and TRBJ1-5; TRBD1 is a possible D gene (5 bases). CDR3 length equals 16 residues. The V gene's germline CDR1 is MNHEY and CDR2 SVGEGT. Trimming took off 6 bases at V and 2 bases at J, with 17 bases between the two ends. The CDR3 region has the DNA TGTGCCAGCAGACGGGGACGGATGGATGGCAATCAGCCCCAGCATTTT. This gives the protein CASRRGRMDGNQPQHF.

CDR3 region: CASSLGPHRSGELFF. CDR3 bases: TGTGCCAGCAGCTTGGGCCCCCACCGGAGCGGGGAGCTGTTTTTT. The gene calls are TRBV7-2 and TRBJ2-2; D unresolved. The CDR3 is 15 residues long. Germline CDR1 reads SGHTA; CDR2 reads FQGNSA. V lost 3 bases and J lost 7, with 15 bases in between.